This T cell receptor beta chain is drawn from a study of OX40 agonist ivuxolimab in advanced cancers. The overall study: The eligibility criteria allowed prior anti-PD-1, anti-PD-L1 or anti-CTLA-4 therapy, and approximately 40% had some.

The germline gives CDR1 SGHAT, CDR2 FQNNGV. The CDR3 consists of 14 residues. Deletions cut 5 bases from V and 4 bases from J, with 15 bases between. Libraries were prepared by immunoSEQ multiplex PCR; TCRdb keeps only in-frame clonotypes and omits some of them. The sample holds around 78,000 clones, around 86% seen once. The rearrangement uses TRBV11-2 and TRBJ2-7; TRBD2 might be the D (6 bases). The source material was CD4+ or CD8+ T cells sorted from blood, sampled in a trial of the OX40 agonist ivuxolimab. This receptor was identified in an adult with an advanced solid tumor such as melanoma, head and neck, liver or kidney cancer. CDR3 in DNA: TGTGCCAGCAGCCTAGCCGGGAGACGGTACGAGCAGTACTTC. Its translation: CASSLAGRRYEQYF.